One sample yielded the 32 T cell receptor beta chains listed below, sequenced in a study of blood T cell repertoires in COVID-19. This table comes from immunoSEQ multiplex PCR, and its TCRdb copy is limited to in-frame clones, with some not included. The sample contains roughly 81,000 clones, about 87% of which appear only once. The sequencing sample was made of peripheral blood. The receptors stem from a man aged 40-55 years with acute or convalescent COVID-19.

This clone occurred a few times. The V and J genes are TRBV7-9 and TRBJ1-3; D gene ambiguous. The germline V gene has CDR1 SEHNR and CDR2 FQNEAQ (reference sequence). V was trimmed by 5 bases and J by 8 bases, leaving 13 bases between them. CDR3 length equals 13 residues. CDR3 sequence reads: CASSPPVRDTIYF. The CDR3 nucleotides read TGTGCCAGCAGCCCCCCCGTCCGGGACACCATATATTTT. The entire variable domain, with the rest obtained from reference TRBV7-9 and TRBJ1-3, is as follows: DTGVSQNPRHKITKRGQNVTFRCDPISEHNRLYWYRQTLGQGPEFLTYFQNEAQLEKSRLLSDRFSAERPKGSFSTLEIQRTEQGDSAMYLCASSPPVRDTIYFGEGSWLTVV.

CDR3 coding DNA: TGTGCCAGCCTATTCGACAATTTTAATATGAACACTGAAGCTTTCTTT. Translated: CASLFDNFNMNTEAFF. The chain combines TRBV11-2 with TRBJ1-1; no firm D call. This CDR3 region has 16 residues. The germline gives CDR1 SGHAT, CDR2 FQNNGV. Trimming took off 8 bases at V and 0 bases at J, with 19 bases between the two ends.

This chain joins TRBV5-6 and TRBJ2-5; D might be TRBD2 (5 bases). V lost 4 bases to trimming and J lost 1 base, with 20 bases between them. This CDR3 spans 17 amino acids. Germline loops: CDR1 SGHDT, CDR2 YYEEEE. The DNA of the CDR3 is TGTGCCAGCAGCCCGGGCGCTGGGCTAGGAGGCCAAGAGACCCAGTACTTC. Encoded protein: CASSPGAGLGGQETQYF.

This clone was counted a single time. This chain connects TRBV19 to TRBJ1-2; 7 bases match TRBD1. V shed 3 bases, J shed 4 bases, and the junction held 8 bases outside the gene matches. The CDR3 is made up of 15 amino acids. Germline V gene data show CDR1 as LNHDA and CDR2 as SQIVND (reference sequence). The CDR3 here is CASSMVPGGAYGYTF. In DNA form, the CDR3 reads TGTGCCAGTAGTATGGTGCCAGGGGGTGCCTATGGCTACACCTTC.

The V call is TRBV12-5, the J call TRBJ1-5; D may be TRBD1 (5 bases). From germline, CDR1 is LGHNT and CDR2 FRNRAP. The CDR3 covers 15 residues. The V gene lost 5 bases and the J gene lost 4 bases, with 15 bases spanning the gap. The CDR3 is CASGPGGSSNQPQHF. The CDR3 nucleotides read TGTGCTAGTGGTCCCGGGGGGTCCTCTAATCAGCCCCAGCATTTT.

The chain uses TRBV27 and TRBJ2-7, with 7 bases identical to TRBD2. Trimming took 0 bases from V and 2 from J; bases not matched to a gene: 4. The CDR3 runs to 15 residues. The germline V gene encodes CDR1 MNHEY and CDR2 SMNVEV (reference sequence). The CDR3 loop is CASSLSGGTPYEQYF. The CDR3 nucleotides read TGTGCCAGCAGTTTATCGGGAGGGACCCCCTACGAGCAGTACTTC.

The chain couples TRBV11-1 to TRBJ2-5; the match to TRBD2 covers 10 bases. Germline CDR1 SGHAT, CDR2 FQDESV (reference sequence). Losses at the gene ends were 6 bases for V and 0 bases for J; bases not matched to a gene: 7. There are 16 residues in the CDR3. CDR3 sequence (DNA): TGTGCCAGCAGTCACCTAGCGGGGGCCTACCAAGAGACCCAGTACTTC. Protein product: CASSHLAGAYQETQYF.

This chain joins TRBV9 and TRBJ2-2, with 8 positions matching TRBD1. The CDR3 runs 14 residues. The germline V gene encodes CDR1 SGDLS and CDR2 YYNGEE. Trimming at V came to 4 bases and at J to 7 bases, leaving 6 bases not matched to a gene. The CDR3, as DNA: TGTGCCAGCAGCCAGGGGGCGCGCGGCGGGGAGCTGTTTTTT. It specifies CASSQGARGGELFF.

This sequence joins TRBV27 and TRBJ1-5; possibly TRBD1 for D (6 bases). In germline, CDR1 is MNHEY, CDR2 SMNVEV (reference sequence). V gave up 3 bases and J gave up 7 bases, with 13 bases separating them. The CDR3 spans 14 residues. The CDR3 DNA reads TGTGCCAGCAGTTTCGGGGGGGCGCGGCAGCCCCAGCATTTT. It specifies CASSFGGARQPQHF.

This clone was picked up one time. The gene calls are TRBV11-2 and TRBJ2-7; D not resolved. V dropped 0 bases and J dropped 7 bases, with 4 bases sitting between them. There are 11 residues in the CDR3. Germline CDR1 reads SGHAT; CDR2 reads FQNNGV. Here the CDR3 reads CASSLESEQYF. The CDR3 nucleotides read TGTGCCAGCAGCTTAGAATCTGAGCAGTACTTC.

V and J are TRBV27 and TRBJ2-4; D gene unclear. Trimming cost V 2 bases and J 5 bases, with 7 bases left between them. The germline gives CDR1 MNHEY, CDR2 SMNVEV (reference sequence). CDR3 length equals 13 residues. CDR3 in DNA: TGTGCCAGCAGTTTAAACGTAGAAAACATTCAGTACTTC. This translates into CASSLNVENIQYF.

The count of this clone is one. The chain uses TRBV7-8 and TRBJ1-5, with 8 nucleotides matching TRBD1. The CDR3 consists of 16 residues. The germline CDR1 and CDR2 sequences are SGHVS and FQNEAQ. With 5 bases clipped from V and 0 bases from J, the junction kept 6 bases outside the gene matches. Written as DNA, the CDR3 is TGTGCCAGCAGCCTTGACAGGGGTTATAGCAATCAGCCCCAGCATTTT. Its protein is CASSLDRGYSNQPQHF. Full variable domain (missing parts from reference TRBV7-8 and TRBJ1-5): GAGVSQSPRYKVAKRGQDVALRCDPISGHVSLFWYQQALGQGPEFLTYFQNEAQLDKSGLPSDRFFAERPEGSVSTLKIQRTQQEDSAVYLCASSLDRGYSNQPQHFGDGTRLSIL.

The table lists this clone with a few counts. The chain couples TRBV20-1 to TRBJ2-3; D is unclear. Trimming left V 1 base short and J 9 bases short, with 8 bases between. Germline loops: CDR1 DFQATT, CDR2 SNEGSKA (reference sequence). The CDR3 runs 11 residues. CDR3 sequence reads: CSARVLQTQYF. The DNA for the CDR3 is TGCAGTGCTAGAGTCCTGCAGACGCAGTATTTT.

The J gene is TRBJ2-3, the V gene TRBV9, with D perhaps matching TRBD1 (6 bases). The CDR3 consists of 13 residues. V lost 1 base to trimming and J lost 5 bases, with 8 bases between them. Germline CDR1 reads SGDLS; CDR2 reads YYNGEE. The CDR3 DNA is TGTGCCAGCAGCGTACAACAGGGAGATACGCAGTATTTT. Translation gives CASSVQQGDTQYF.

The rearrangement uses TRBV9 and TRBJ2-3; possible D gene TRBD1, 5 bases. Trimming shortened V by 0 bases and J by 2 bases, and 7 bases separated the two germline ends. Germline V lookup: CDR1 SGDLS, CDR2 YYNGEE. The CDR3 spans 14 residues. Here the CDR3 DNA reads TGTGCCAGCAGCGTAGAGGGGTCCACAGATACGCAGTATTTT. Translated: CASSVEGSTDTQYF.

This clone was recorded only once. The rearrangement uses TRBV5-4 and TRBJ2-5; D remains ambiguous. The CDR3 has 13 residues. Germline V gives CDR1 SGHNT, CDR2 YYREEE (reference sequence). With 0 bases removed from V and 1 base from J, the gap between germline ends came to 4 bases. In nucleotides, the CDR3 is TGTGCCAGCAGCTTGGTCAGCCAAGAGACCCAGTACTTC. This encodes CASSLVSQETQYF.

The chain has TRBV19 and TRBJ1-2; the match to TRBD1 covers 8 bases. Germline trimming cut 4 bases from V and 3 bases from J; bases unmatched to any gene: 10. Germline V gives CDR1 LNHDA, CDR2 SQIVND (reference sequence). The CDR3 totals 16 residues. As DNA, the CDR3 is TGTGCCAGTAGTACCTACGGACAGGGTTACGACTATGGCTACACCTTC. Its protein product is CASSTYGQGYDYGYTF.

The CDR3 bases are TGTGCCAGCAGCCCTCTAGGGACTAGCGTGAGCACAGATACGCAGTATTTT. Translated: CASSPLGTSVSTDTQYF. The chain links TRBV7-6 to TRBJ2-3, with 10 bases that match TRBD2. The CDR3 spans 17 residues. Per germline, CDR1 SGHVS and CDR2 FNYEAQ. The V and J ends lost 5 bases and 0 bases, in that order; junction bases with no gene match: 8. The whole variable domain, filled in from reference TRBV7-6 and TRBJ2-3, reads GAGVSQSPRYKVTKRGQDVALRCDPISGHVSLYWYRQALGQGPEFLTYFNYEAQQDKSGLPNDRFSAERPEGSISTLTIQRTEQRDSAMYRCASSPLGTSVSTDTQYFGPGTRLTVL.

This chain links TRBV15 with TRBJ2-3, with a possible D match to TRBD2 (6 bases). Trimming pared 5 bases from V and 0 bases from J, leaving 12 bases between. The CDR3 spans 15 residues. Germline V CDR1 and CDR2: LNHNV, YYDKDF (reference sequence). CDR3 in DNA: TGTGCCACCAGCCCAGGGCTAGCGAGCACAGATACGCAGTATTTT. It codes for CATSPGLASTDTQYF. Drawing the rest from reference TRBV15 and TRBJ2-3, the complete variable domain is DAMVIQNPRYQVTQFGKPVTLSCSQTLNHNVMYWYQQKSSQAPKLLFHYYDKDFNNEADTPDNFQSRRPNTSFCFLDIRSPGLGDTAMYLCATSPGLASTDTQYFGPGTRLTVL.

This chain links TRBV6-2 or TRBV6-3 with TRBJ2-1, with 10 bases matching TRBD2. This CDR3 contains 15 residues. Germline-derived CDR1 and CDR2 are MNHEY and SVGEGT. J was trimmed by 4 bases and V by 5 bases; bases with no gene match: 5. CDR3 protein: CASSHGTSAYNEQFF. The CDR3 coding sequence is TGTGCCAGCAGTCATGGGACTAGCGCTTACAATGAGCAGTTCTTC.

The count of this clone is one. CDR3: CASSLYSSGRADEQFF. As DNA, the CDR3 is TGCGCCAGCAGCCTTTATTCCAGCGGGAGGGCCGATGAGCAGTTCTTC. The V gene is TRBV5-1, the J gene TRBJ2-1; 10 bases are a match to TRBD2. The CDR3 totals 16 residues. Germline V CDR1 and CDR2: SGHRS, YFSETQ. The ends lost 4 bases at V and 8 bases at J; junction bases unmatched: 12.

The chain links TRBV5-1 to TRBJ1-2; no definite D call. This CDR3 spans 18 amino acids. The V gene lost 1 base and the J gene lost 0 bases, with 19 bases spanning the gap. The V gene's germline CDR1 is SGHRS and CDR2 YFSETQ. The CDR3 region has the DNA TGCGCCAGCAGCTTGTCTGGAGCGGACCAGTTAGCTAACTATGGCTACACCTTC. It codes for CASSLSGADQLANYGYTF.

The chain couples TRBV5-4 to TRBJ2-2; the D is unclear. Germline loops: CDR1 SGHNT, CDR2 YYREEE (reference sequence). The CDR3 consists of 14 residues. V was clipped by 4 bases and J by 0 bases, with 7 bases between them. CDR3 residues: CASSPLANTGELFF. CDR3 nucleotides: TGTGCCAGCAGCCCCCTCGCGAACACCGGGGAGCTGTTTTTT. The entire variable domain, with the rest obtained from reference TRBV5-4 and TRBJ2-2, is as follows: ETGVTQSPTHLIKTRGQQVTLRCSSQSGHNTVSWYQQALGQGPQFIFQYYREEENGRGNFPPRFSGLQFPNYSSELNVNALELDDSALYLCASSPLANTGELFFGEGSRLTVL.

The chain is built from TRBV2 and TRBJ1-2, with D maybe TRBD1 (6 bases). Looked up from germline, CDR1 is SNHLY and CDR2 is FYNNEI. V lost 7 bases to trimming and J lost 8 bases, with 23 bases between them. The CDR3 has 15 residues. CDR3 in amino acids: CASNRDTGGAAGYTF. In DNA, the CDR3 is TGTGCCAGCAACCGTGATACGGGGGGCGCGGCGGGCTACACCTTC.

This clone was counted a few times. Here the CDR3 reads CASSQAGVAPPGANVLTF. As DNA, the CDR3 is TGTGCCAGCAGCCAAGCCGGGGTGGCCCCACCTGGGGCCAACGTCCTGACTTTC. The chain employs TRBV3-1 (or the pseudogene TRBV3-2) and TRBJ2-6; D is perhaps TRBD2 (5 bases). Germline V gene data show CDR1 as LGHDT and CDR2 as YNNKEL (reference sequence). This CDR3 contains 18 residues. V was trimmed by 1 base and J by 2 bases, leaving 15 bases between them.

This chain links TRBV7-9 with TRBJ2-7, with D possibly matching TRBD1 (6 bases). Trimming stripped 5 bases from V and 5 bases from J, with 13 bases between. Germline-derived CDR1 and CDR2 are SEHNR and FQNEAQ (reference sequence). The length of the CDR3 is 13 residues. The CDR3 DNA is TGTGCCAGCAGCCGATCGGACAGACACGAGCAGTACTTC. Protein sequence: CASSRSDRHEQYF.

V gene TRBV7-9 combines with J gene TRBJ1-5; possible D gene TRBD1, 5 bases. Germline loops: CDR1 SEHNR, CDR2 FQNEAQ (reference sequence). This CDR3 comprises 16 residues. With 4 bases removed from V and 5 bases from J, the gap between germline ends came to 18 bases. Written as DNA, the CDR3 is TGTGCCAGCAGCTCTTACGGGGGGATTTTCGATCAGCCCCAGCATTTT. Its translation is CASSSYGGIFDQPQHF.

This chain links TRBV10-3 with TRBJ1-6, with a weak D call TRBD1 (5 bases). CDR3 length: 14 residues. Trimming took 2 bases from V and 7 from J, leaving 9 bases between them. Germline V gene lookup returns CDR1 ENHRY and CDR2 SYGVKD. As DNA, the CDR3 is TGTGCCATCAGTGAGAGGGGTTGGAATTCACCCCTCCACTTT. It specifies CAISERGWNSPLHF.

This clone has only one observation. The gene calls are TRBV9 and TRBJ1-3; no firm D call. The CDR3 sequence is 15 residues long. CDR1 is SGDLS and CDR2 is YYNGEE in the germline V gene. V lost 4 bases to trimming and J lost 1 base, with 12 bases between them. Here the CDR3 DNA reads TGTGCCAGCAGCCCAGCCCCGGGGTCTGGAAACACCATATATTTT. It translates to CASSPAPGSGNTIYF.

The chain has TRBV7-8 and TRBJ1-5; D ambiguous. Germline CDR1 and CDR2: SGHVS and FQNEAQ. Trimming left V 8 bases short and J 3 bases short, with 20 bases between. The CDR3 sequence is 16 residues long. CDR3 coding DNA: TGTGCCAGCTCCAACCCCGGAGTCGTGGACAATCAGCCCCAGCATTTT. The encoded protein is CASSNPGVVDNQPQHF.

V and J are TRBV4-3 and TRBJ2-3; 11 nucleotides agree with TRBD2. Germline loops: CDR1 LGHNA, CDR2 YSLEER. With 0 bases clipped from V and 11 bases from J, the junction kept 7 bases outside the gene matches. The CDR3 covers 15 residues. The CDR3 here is CASSQDSGTSGLQYF. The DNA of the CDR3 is TGCGCCAGCAGCCAAGATTCCGGGACTAGCGGTTTGCAGTATTTT.

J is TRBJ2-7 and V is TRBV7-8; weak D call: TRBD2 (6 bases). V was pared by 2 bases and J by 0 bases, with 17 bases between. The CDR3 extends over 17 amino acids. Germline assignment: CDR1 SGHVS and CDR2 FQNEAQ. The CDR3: CASSLRSGGDLSYEQYF. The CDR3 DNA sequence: TGTGCCAGCAGCTTAAGGAGTGGCGGGGACCTCTCCTACGAGCAGTACTTC.